Below are 31 T cell receptor beta chains sequenced from a single sample in a study of cytomegalovirus exposure and HLA in healthy donors. 60 Vbeta and 13 Jbeta primers were used in PCR. This table comes from immunoSEQ multiplex PCR, and its TCRdb copy is limited to in-frame clones, with some not included. The sample has 200,000 or so clones; roughly 84% are singletons. Sequenced material: PBMCs. The receptors were gathered from a boy younger than 18 in good health and CMV-seronegative.

The rearrangement joins TRBV2 to TRBJ1-2; tentative D call: TRBD1 (6 bases). V was shortened by 8 bases and J by 4 bases, with 8 bases between the two germline ends. Germline CDR1 is SNHLY and CDR2 is FYNNEI. The CDR3 has 11 residues. CDR3 DNA sequence: TGTGCCAGCCGGACAGTCTATGGCTACACCTTC. Amino acid sequence: CASRTVYGYTF. Using reference TRBV2 and TRBJ1-2 for the parts outside the CDR3, the full variable domain is EPEVTQTPSHQVTQMGQEVILRCVPISNHLYFYWYRQILGQKVEFLVSFYNNEISEKSEIFDDQFSVERPDGSNFTLKIRSTKLEDSAMYFCASRTVYGYTFGSGTRLTVV.

The rearrangement joins TRBV6-1 to TRBJ1-1; possible D gene TRBD1, 6 bases. The length of the CDR3 is 14 residues. CDR1 is MNHNS and CDR2 is SASEGT in the germline V gene. The ends were cut back, 5 bases at V and 2 bases at J, with 12 bases in the middle. The CDR3 sequence: CASSPTGKNTEAFF. The CDR3 DNA sequence: TGTGCCAGCAGTCCAACAGGGAAAAACACTGAAGCTTTCTTT.

The chain carries TRBV6-5 and TRBJ1-1, with TRBD1 identical over 8 bases. V was clipped by 4 bases and J by 1 base; unmatched bases: 5. This CDR3 comprises 15 residues. CDR1 and CDR2 (germline): MNHEY, SVGAGI. The CDR3 here is CASSSTGASNTEAFF. As DNA, the CDR3 is TGTGCCAGCAGTTCGACAGGGGCTTCGAACACTGAAGCTTTCTTT.

The V call is TRBV19, the J call TRBJ2-7; unclear D gene. CDR1 is LNHDA, CDR2 SQIVND, per germline (reference sequence). Deletions cut 0 bases from V and 6 bases from J, with 12 bases between. This CDR3 region has 14 residues. CDR3 coding DNA: TGTGCCAGTAGTATAGATCTTGAGTTCGGCGAGCAGTACTTC. This encodes CASSIDLEFGEQYF.

V and J are TRBV28 and TRBJ2-1; 13 bases match TRBD2. Losses at the gene ends were 5 bases for V and 6 bases for J; bases not matched to a gene: 7. Germline values: CDR1 MDHEN, CDR2 SYDVKM. The CDR3 runs 16 residues. CDR3 in amino acids: CASSPFGLAGANEQFF. The DNA of the CDR3 is TGTGCCAGCAGTCCCTTCGGACTAGCGGGGGCCAATGAGCAGTTCTTC.

The chain has TRBV10-1 and TRBJ2-7; 9 bases map to TRBD1. This CDR3 comprises 13 residues. Germline lookup yields CDR1 WNHNN and CDR2 SYGVQD (reference sequence). J lost 3 bases, V lost 6 bases, and 3 bases had no gene match. Written as DNA, the CDR3 is TGCGCCAGCAGCCGGGACAGGGACTACGAGCAGTACTTC. It specifies CASSRDRDYEQYF.

This chain connects TRBV5-1 to TRBJ2-5, with D hard to call. The CDR3 length is 13 residues. The V end was cut by 0 bases, the J end by 4 bases, with 7 bases between. Looked up from germline, CDR1 is SGHRS and CDR2 is YFSETQ. The CDR3 bases are TGCGCCAGCAGCTTGGGACAAGTAGAGACCCAGTACTTC. It yields the protein CASSLGQVETQYF.

The chain recombines TRBV2 with TRBJ1-6; no clear D gene. Germline V CDR1 and CDR2: SNHLY, FYNNEI. This CDR3 is 15 amino acids long. V lost 2 bases to trimming and J lost 7 bases, with 12 bases between them. The CDR3 nucleotides are TGTGCCAGCAGTGAAAGGCCAGCGACGAATTCACCCCTCCACTTT. Translating it yields CASSERPATNSPLHF.

The rearrangement joins TRBV11-3 to TRBJ2-2, with 12 bases lining up with TRBD1. Trimming at V came to 1 base and at J to 7 bases, leaving 4 bases not matched to a gene. The CDR3 runs to 16 residues. The V gene's germline CDR1 is SGHNT and CDR2 YENEEA. CDR3 residues: CASSLVGQGASGELFF. The CDR3 DNA sequence: TGTGCCAGCAGCTTAGTGGGACAGGGGGCGAGCGGGGAGCTGTTTTTT.

This rearrangement joins TRBV6-1 to TRBJ2-1; 7 bases are shared with TRBD1. With V trimmed by 7 bases and J by 6 bases, 6 bases remained unmatched. The CDR3 covers 13 residues. CDR1 is MNHNS and CDR2 is SASEGT in the germline V gene. CDR3 coding DNA: TGTGCCAGCATTCTGACAGGGACCAATGAGCAGTTCTTC. Protein sequence: CASILTGTNEQFF.

The rearrangement joins TRBV18 to TRBJ1-3, with 7 bases lining up with TRBD1. V was clipped by 2 bases and J by 0 bases; unmatched bases: 7. Germline V gene data show CDR1 as KGHSH and CDR2 as LQKENI. This CDR3 has 17 residues. The CDR3 DNA reads as TGTGCCAGCTCACCATTGGGACAGAGAAGCTCTGGAAACACCATATATTTT. This sequence encodes CASSPLGQRSSGNTIYF.

The table lists this clone with a count of one. The chain has TRBV6-4 and TRBJ2-2; 9 positions agree with TRBD2. Germline V gene lookup returns CDR1 MRHNA and CDR2 SNTAGT. This CDR3 contains 20 residues. J was trimmed by 0 bases and V by 6 bases; bases with no gene match: 17. CDR3 bases: TGTGCCAGCAGCGAGAGTATGACTAGCGGTCCCGAGGCGAACACCGGGGAGCTGTTTTTT. Translation gives CASSESMTSGPEANTGELFF.

This chain uses TRBV2 with TRBJ2-1; D remains ambiguous. Trimming stripped 7 bases from V and 6 bases from J, with 10 bases between. The CDR3 has 12 amino acids. Per the germline V gene, CDR1 is SNHLY and CDR2 is FYNNEI. CDR3 nucleotides: TGTGCCAGCATAATAAGCTCCAATGAGCAGTTCTTC. Residues: CASIISSNEQFF.

This chain links TRBV6-1 with TRBJ2-7; 7 bases line up with TRBD1. This CDR3 is built from 15 residues. Germline assignment: CDR1 MNHNS and CDR2 SASEGT. Germline trimming cut 8 bases from V and 2 bases from J; bases unmatched to any gene: 12. CDR3 bases: TGTGCCAGCCCCTCTAACAGGGGCCTGGCCTACGAGCAGTACTTC. Amino acids: CASPSNRGLAYEQYF.

The DNA for the CDR3 is TGTGCCACCACTAGCGGGCTGGCCTACGAGCAGTACTTC. Translating it yields CATTSGLAYEQYF. The V gene is TRBV10-3, the J gene TRBJ2-7; 9 positions match TRBD2. The germline CDR1 and CDR2 sequences are ENHRY and SYGVKD. This CDR3 is 13 amino acids long. After removal of 10 bases from V and 2 bases from J, the junction contained 6 bases not matched to a gene.

The V gene is TRBV5-1, the J gene TRBJ2-2; D remains ambiguous. The length of the CDR3 is 15 residues. The V gene's germline CDR1 is SGHRS and CDR2 YFSETQ. V lost 0 bases and J lost 4, with 10 bases in between. CDR3: CASSLARISTGELFF. CDR3 nucleotide sequence: TGCGCCAGCAGCTTGGCCAGAATTTCCACCGGGGAGCTGTTTTTT.

In this sample, this clone turned up once. This sequence joins TRBV11-2 and TRBJ2-5; 7 positions agree with TRBD1. The V gene's germline CDR1 is SGHAT and CDR2 FQNNGV. V shed 3 bases and J 3 bases; nucleotides not matched to a gene: 10. This CDR3 is 16 amino acids long. This CDR3 reads CASSFWAGGMEETQYF. Here the CDR3 DNA reads TGTGCCAGCAGCTTCTGGGCAGGGGGAATGGAAGAGACCCAGTACTTC.

V is TRBV2 and J is TRBJ1-1; maybe TRBD1 (5 bases). V was trimmed by 2 bases and J by 5 bases, leaving 12 bases between them. From germline, CDR1 is SNHLY and CDR2 FYNNEI. This CDR3 contains 14 residues. The CDR3 here is CASSESGVGTEAFF. DNA for the CDR3: TGTGCCAGCAGTGAATCGGGGGTAGGTACTGAAGCTTTCTTT.

This clone occurred once. The chain couples TRBV18 to TRBJ2-7, with TRBD2 matching 14 bases. This CDR3 region has 15 residues. V trimming: 5 bases; J trimming: 2 bases; junction bases outside the gene matches: 2. The germline V gene encodes CDR1 KGHSH and CDR2 LQKENI. The CDR3 sequence: CASSAGLAGAYEQYF. As DNA, the CDR3 is TGTGCCAGCTCAGCGGGACTAGCGGGGGCCTACGAGCAGTACTTC.

The V call is TRBV27, the J call TRBJ2-2; TRBD2 is a possible D gene (5 bases). Between the trimmed V and J ends, which lost 4 bases and 4 bases, there was a span of 16 bases. Germline V gene data show CDR1 as MNHEY and CDR2 as SMNVEV (reference sequence). The CDR3 length is 16 residues. The CDR3 is CASSSITRMGTGELFF. DNA of the CDR3: TGTGCCAGCAGTTCGATTACTAGAATGGGCACCGGGGAGCTGTTTTTT.

This chain uses TRBV25-1 with TRBJ2-3; 7 nucleotides agree with TRBD2. The CDR3 extends over 16 amino acids. Germline loops: CDR1 MGHDK, CDR2 SYGVNS. V gave up 2 bases and J gave up 11 bases; unmatched junction bases: 16. The CDR3 protein is CASSEPRSGLQVGQYF. In nucleotides, the CDR3 is TGTGCCAGCAGTGAACCTCGTAGCGGGTTACAGGTTGGGCAGTATTTT.

CDR3 in DNA: TGTGCCAGCAGTGCTGGACTAGCGGGTGATGAGCAGTTCTTC. As protein: CASSAGLAGDEQFF. The chain employs TRBV6-4 and TRBJ2-1; TRBD2 matches at 11 bases. In germline, CDR1 is MRHNA, CDR2 SNTAGT. There are 14 residues in the CDR3. With V trimmed by 4 bases and J by 8 bases, 4 bases remained unmatched.

The chain joins TRBV11-2 to TRBJ1-2; D is perhaps TRBD1 (5 bases). The length of the CDR3 is 14 residues. Trimming took 4 bases from V and 7 from J, leaving 16 bases between them. Germline CDR1 SGHAT, CDR2 FQNNGV. CDR3 amino acids: CASSSELQVPGYTF. The CDR3 region has the DNA TGTGCCAGCAGCTCCGAACTACAGGTGCCTGGCTACACCTTC.

The V gene is TRBV2, the J gene TRBJ2-3; tentative D call: TRBD2 (5 bases). The CDR3 has 12 residues. Deletions cut 7 bases from V and 6 bases from J, with 11 bases between. Germline V lookup: CDR1 SNHLY, CDR2 FYNNEI. The CDR3 coding sequence is TGTGCCAGCACCGGGGAGAGCGATACGCAGTATTTT. This gives the protein CASTGESDTQYF.

The chain carries TRBV7-2 and TRBJ2-7, with 10 bases fitting TRBD2. There are 16 residues in the CDR3. The V gene's germline CDR1 is SGHTA and CDR2 FQGNSA. J was trimmed by 2 bases and V by 5 bases; bases with no gene match: 9. This CDR3 reads CASSPWAAGGTYEQYF. In nucleotides, the CDR3 is TGTGCCAGCAGCCCTTGGGCAGCGGGAGGGACCTACGAGCAGTACTTC.

The chain combines TRBV5-6 with TRBJ2-7; weak D call: TRBD2 (6 bases). Germline V gives CDR1 SGHDT, CDR2 YYEEEE. V lost 1 base to trimming and J lost 2 bases, with 13 bases between them. The CDR3 is 15 amino acids. Here the CDR3 reads CASSLYGGLTYEQYF. The CDR3 nucleotides are TGTGCCAGCAGCTTGTATGGGGGACTGACCTACGAGCAGTACTTC.

The chain joins TRBV6-1 to TRBJ2-7, with 7 bases identical to TRBD1. V shed 6 bases and J 3 bases; nucleotides not matched to a gene: 5. The CDR3 spans 13 residues. CDR1 MNHNS and CDR2 SASEGT come from the germline V gene. The chain's CDR3 is CASRGQVYYEQYF. The DNA of the CDR3 is TGTGCCAGCAGAGGACAGGTCTACTACGAGCAGTACTTC.

The gene calls are TRBV7-3 and TRBJ2-2; 8 bases line up with TRBD1. Germline CDR1 is SGHTA and CDR2 is FQGTGA. Unmatched junction bases numbered 6, after V lost 5 bases and J lost 4 bases. The CDR3 has 15 residues. The CDR3 nucleotides read TGTGCCAGCAGCCCCGGGACAGGACCCACCGGGGAGCTGTTTTTT. This translates into CASSPGTGPTGELFF.

This clone was observed a handful of times. The chain combines TRBV4-3 with TRBJ1-1, with unresolved D. Per germline, CDR1 LGHNA and CDR2 YSLEER. The CDR3 has 14 amino acids. Trimming removed 0 bases at V and 1 base at J, with 6 bases between. CDR3 protein: CASSQDLPNTEAFF. CDR3 DNA: TGCGCCAGCAGCCAAGATCTACCGAACACTGAAGCTTTCTTT.

V gene TRBV9 combines with J gene TRBJ2-7; 8 nucleotides align to TRBD2. This CDR3 has 16 amino acids. Germline CDR1 is SGDLS and CDR2 is YYNGEE. With V trimmed by 4 bases and J by 2 bases, 11 bases remained unmatched. Written as DNA, the CDR3 is TGTGCCAGCAGCTCTCGGACGGGGGGGATACCCTACGAGCAGTACTTC. Protein: CASSSRTGGIPYEQYF. Complete variable domain (other parts from reference TRBV9 and TRBJ2-7): DSGVTQTPKHLITATGQRVTLRCSPRSGDLSVYWYQQSLDQGLQFLIQYYNGEERAKGNILERFSAQQFPDLHSELNLSSLELGDSALYFCASSSRTGGIPYEQYFGPGTRLTVT.

This CDR3 reads CASSQGRQSSHYGYTF. The CDR3 coding sequence is TGCGCCAGCAGCCAAGGGAGACAGTCAAGCCACTATGGCTACACCTTC. The V call is TRBV4-1, the J call TRBJ1-2; the D gene is possibly TRBD1 (5 bases). Trimming took off 1 base at V and 3 bases at J, with 15 bases between the two ends. Per the germline V gene, CDR1 is MGHRA and CDR2 is YSYEKL. The CDR3 runs 16 residues.